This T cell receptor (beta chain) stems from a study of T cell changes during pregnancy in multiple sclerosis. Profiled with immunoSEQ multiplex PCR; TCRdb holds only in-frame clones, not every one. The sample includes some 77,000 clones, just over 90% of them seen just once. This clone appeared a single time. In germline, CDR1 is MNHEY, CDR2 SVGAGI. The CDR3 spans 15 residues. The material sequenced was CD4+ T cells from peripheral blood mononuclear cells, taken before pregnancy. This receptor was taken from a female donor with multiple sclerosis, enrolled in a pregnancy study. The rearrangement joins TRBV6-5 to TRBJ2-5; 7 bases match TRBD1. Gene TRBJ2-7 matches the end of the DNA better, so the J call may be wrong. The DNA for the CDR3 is TGTGCCAGCAGTCGGAGCCGGGACAGATCCTACGAGCAGTACTTC. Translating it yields CASSRSRDRSYEQYF.